This T cell receptor beta chain derives from a study of blood T cell repertoires in COVID-19. The table lists this clone with a count of one. Original processing notes: The assay estimated nucleated cells by amplifying reference gene primers. Clones were read by immunoSEQ multiplex PCR, and TCRdb kept only the in-frame ones, dropping some. V and J calls and clone size follow that table, whereas D and trimming were derived from the DNA. The sample records fewer than 300,000 clones, roughly 91% being singletons. Residents of about two dozen US areas, aged about 18 to 95 years, made up the participants. Donors in Cohort 3 who had recovered were those with two negative PCRs, healthcare professional clearance, or resolution of their symptoms. The receptor comes from a man in his forties or fifties who had recovered from COVID-19. Sequencing was performed on PBMCs or T cells enriched from blood (not recorded which).

The CDR3 region is CASSPGQRNYEQYF. The CDR3 region has the DNA TGCGCCAGCAGCCCGGGACAGCGAAACTACGAGCAGTACTTC. This chain uses TRBV4-1 with TRBJ2-7, with 7 bases that match TRBD1. CDR1 and CDR2 from the germline V gene are MGHRA and YSYEKL. The CDR3 is made up of 14 amino acids. Germline trimming cut 4 bases from V and 3 bases from J; bases unmatched to any gene: 6.